Below, 20 T cell receptor beta chains from the same sample are listed, as sequenced in a study of blood T cell repertoires in COVID-19 (TCRdb year 2020). The protocol used for the library was the immunoSEQ multiplex PCR assay. The clones in this table, taken by TCRdb from immuneACCESS, are in-frame only. Not every clone is retained; where verified, under half of the shortfall comes from an unresolved V gene, and the cause of the rest is unknown. For this sample the table gives about 94,000 clones, of which more than 70% were detected only once. The ten top clones hold under 8% of the sample. Sequenced sample: peripheral blood. Source of these receptors: a human donor with acute or convalescent COVID-19. The donor label of this sample is uncertain.

The chain links TRBV24-1 to TRBJ2-1; the D gene is possibly TRBD1 (6 bases). The CDR3 has 11 residues. Looked up from germline, CDR1 is KGHDR and CDR2 is SFDVKD. V lost 10 bases and J 10 bases, leaving 13 bases between the germline ends. CDR3 in amino acids: CATARTAEQFF. The CDR3 nucleotides are TGTGCCACGGCGCGGACAGCCGAGCAGTTCTTC.

The J gene is TRBJ2-7, the V gene TRBV7-2; perhaps TRBD2 as D (5 bases). CDR1 and CDR2 (germline): SGHTA, FQGNSA. Trimming left V 0 bases short and J 4 bases short, with 10 bases between. CDR3 length equals 14 residues. As DNA, the CDR3 is TGTGCCAGCAGCTTAGCTAAGAGAGGGTACGAGCAGTACTTC. As protein: CASSLAKRGYEQYF.

The V and J genes are TRBV28 and TRBJ1-6, with 7 bases matching TRBD1. The V segment lost 6 bases and the J segment 9 bases; nucleotides outside the gene matches: 11. This CDR3 spans 15 amino acids. CDR1 and CDR2 from the germline V gene are MDHEN and SYDVKM. This chain's CDR3 is CASSLEDRSRSPLHF. The CDR3 DNA reads as TGTGCCAGCAGCCTCGAGGACAGGTCACGTTCACCCCTCCACTTT.

The chain uses TRBV19 and TRBJ2-7; 10 bases match TRBD1. J was trimmed by 7 bases and V by 8 bases; bases with no gene match: 8. Germline assignment: CDR1 LNHDA and CDR2 SQIVND (reference sequence). This CDR3 region has 13 residues. The CDR3, as DNA: TGTGCCAGTTCCCGGGACAGGGGTGGGGAGCAGTACTTC. It specifies CASSRDRGGEQYF.

This chain links TRBV3-1 (or the pseudogene TRBV3-2) with TRBJ1-6; 8 nucleotides line up with TRBD1. Per the germline V gene, CDR1 is LGHDT and CDR2 is YNNKEL (reference sequence). The CDR3 contains 20 residues. The junction had 12 bases not matched to a gene; V was cut back by 1 base and J by 1 base. CDR3 region: CASSQGGTGIRSSYNSPLHF. In DNA, the CDR3 is TGTGCCAGCAGCCAAGGTGGGACAGGCATTCGCAGTTCCTATAATTCACCCCTCCACTTT.

The gene calls are TRBV4-2 and TRBJ1-2; D unresolved. The CDR3 totals 12 residues. V was trimmed by 5 bases and J by 4 bases, leaving 8 bases between them. The germline gives CDR1 LGHNA, CDR2 YNFKEQ. Here the CDR3 DNA reads TGTGCCAGCAGCGTCGGAGGCTATGGCTACACCTTC. It specifies CASSVGGYGYTF.

The chain employs TRBV12-3 or TRBV12-4 and TRBJ2-5, with unresolved D. This CDR3 comprises 13 residues. Between the trimmed V and J ends, which lost 0 bases and 7 bases, there was a span of 9 bases. The DNA for the CDR3 is TGTGCCAGCAGTTTAGCGCCAAGAGGGACCCAGTACTTC. Its translation is CASSLAPRGTQYF.

The chain is built from TRBV6-2 or TRBV6-3 and TRBJ2-3, with 12 bases fitting TRBD2. V gave up 6 bases and J gave up 5 bases; unmatched junction bases: 12. The length of the CDR3 is 17 residues. Germline values: CDR1 MNHEY, CDR2 SVGEGT. CDR3 sequence (DNA): TGTGCCAGCAGCAACACCCTAGCGGGGGGGCCGAGAGATACGCAGTATTTT. Protein sequence: CASSNTLAGGPRDTQYF.

This rearrangement joins TRBV29-1 to TRBJ2-7, with 10 bases matching TRBD2. This CDR3 region has 14 residues. After removal of 6 bases from V and 9 bases from J, the junction contained 14 bases not matched to a gene. Germline CDR1 and CDR2: SQVTM and ANQGSEA. The DNA of the CDR3 is TGCAGCGTACAGCGGGGGGGCCAGGTCTCAGGGCAGTACTTC. This translates into CSVQRGGQVSGQYF.

The genes are TRBV28 and TRBJ2-5; a weak D match, TRBD2 (6 bases). The V end was cut by 6 bases, the J end by 0 bases, with 17 bases between. Germline V gene data show CDR1 as MDHEN and CDR2 as SYDVKM. The CDR3 has 16 amino acids. The CDR3, as DNA: TGTGCCAGCAGACCCGCGGGACGGAGGTACCAAGAGACCCAGTACTTC. Translated: CASRPAGRRYQETQYF.

This clone was picked up one time. The chain links TRBV10-3 to TRBJ2-2, with a tentative D call TRBD2 (5 bases). V dropped 1 base and J dropped 5 bases, with 11 bases sitting between them. The CDR3 totals 15 residues. CDR1 ENHRY and CDR2 SYGVKD come from the germline V gene. The CDR3 nucleotides are TGTGCCATCAGTGAGTTAAGCGGTGAGACCGGGGAGCTGTTTTTT. Protein product: CAISELSGETGELFF.

This clone was seen just once. The V gene is TRBV14, the J gene TRBJ2-5; TRBD1 matches 9 bases. J was trimmed by 1 base and V by 4 bases; bases with no gene match: 7. The CDR3 loop spans 16 amino acids. The germline gives CDR1 SGHDN, CDR2 FVKESK. This chain's CDR3 is CASSPSRTGAQETQYF. In DNA form, the CDR3 reads TGTGCCAGCAGCCCGTCCCGGACAGGGGCCCAAGAGACCCAGTACTTC.

The chain recombines TRBV7-8 with TRBJ1-2; weak D call: TRBD1 (5 bases). The CDR3 runs to 14 residues. The V gene lost 3 bases and the J gene lost 4 bases, with 12 bases spanning the gap. Germline V gives CDR1 SGHVS, CDR2 FQNEAQ. The CDR3 nucleotides are TGTGCCAGCAGCTTTGGCAGGGCGTCCTATGGCTACACCTTC. It specifies CASSFGRASYGYTF.

The gene calls are TRBV6-1 and TRBJ2-2; 8 bases fit TRBD1. The CDR3 sequence is 15 residues long. Germline trimming cut 0 bases from V and 5 bases from J; bases unmatched to any gene: 2. The germline gives CDR1 MNHNS, CDR2 SASEGT. The CDR3 sequence: CASSEAWTGTGELFF. The CDR3 DNA follows: TGTGCCAGCAGTGAAGCATGGACAGGGACCGGGGAGCTGTTTTTT.

This chain connects TRBV15 to TRBJ2-3, with D maybe TRBD1 (5 bases). The germline gives CDR1 LNHNV, CDR2 YYDKDF (reference sequence). Trimming took 0 bases from V and 3 from J, leaving 16 bases between them. The CDR3 consists of 17 residues. This CDR3 is CATSRDLVGRATDTQYF. The CDR3 nucleotides are TGTGCCACCAGCAGAGATTTGGTAGGCAGGGCGACAGATACGCAGTATTTT.

Notes on this clone: This sample also contains other DNA sequences that code for the same CDR3. The chain couples TRBV18 to TRBJ2-7; 8 bases match TRBD1. The V gene's germline CDR1 is KGHSH and CDR2 LQKENI. This CDR3 spans 14 amino acids. V was pared by 3 bases and J by 4 bases, with 5 bases of the junction left unmatched. The CDR3 spells CASSPGQGAYEQYF. CDR3 coding DNA: TGTGCCAGCTCACCGGGGCAGGGGGCGTACGAGCAGTACTTC.

The genes are TRBV24-1 and TRBJ1-4; TRBD1 aligns across 7 bases. The CDR3 covers 13 residues. V shed 3 bases and J 8 bases; nucleotides not matched to a gene: 2. Germline lookup yields CDR1 KGHDR and CDR2 SFDVKD. The CDR3 sequence: CATSDPQGEKLFF. The CDR3 DNA is TGTGCCACCAGTGATCCACAGGGGGAAAAACTGTTTTTT.

The rearrangement links TRBV6-2 or TRBV6-3 to TRBJ2-3, with 13 nucleotides matching TRBD2. The CDR3 runs to 18 residues. The germline V gene encodes CDR1 MNHEY and CDR2 SVGEGT. V gave up 2 bases and J gave up 1 base; unmatched junction bases: 6. The CDR3 reads CASSYRTSGGQGTDTQYF. The CDR3 DNA reads TGTGCCAGCAGTTACAGGACTAGCGGGGGCCAGGGCACAGATACGCAGTATTTT.

The J gene is TRBJ2-2, the V gene TRBV7-2; D is unclear. Trimming pared 2 bases from V and 0 bases from J, leaving 7 bases between. The CDR3 has 15 residues. In germline, CDR1 is SGHTA, CDR2 FQGNSA. The CDR3 DNA sequence: TGTGCCAGCAGCTTATACAGAGCGAACACCGGGGAGCTGTTTTTT. Translation gives CASSLYRANTGELFF.

This chain joins TRBV29-1 and TRBJ1-2; D not resolved. Germline lookup yields CDR1 SQVTM and CDR2 ANQGSEA. The ends were cut back, 0 bases at V and 5 bases at J, with 10 bases in the middle. The CDR3 extends over 13 amino acids. CDR3 sequence reads: CSVEDGAPYGYTF. The CDR3 region has the DNA TGCAGCGTTGAAGACGGTGCACCTTATGGCTACACCTTC.